One T cell receptor beta chain is described in this entry. This clone's antigen is unknown. Qualities for individual bases were not recorded, and no much larger clone is one base off. Whole blood was collected in K2EDTA tubes by collaborating institutions according to the institutions' own protocols. For TCRbeta analysis, collaborator samples were shipped as frozen whole blood, as isolated PBMCs, or as DNA extracted from either sample type. The data stem from a study of blood T cell repertoires in COVID-19 (dated by TCRdb to 2020 to 2022). General notes on the study: Samples from collaborators originated in the United States, Italy and Spain and spanned both the acute and convalescent phases of COVID-19. Where HLA class I and class II types were available, the types were taken from metadata supplied by the sample provider, not from assay-based typing. The repertoires were released in a freely available public database intended as a resource for research on the immune response to SARS-CoV-2. A de-identified subject ID, COVID-19 status, age in years and sex were almost always included in the sample metadata. The samples were drawn from the first 160 participants of the ongoing ImmuneRACE study and from some 1,300 subjects provided by 6 global collaborators. Deeply sampled blood TCRbeta repertoires from subjects exposed to, actively infected with, or recovered from COVID-19 were included in the dataset. The prospective study material was composed of cDNA or gDNA derived from T cells, B-cell-depleted T cells, or PBMCs. Findings and caveats that apply to the study as a whole: The quantity of clinical and demographic metadata differed by source and by participant and was supplied without curation.

The immunoSEQ Assay, a bias-controlled multiplex PCR, was used to amplify TCRbeta CDR3 regions from genomic DNA. Turning to the authors' computational methods: Nucleated cell counts per sample were estimated from amplification of reference gene primers within the assay. To quantify the absolute abundance of each unique TCRbeta CDR3 rearrangement, sequence reads were collapsed and filtered. For each sample, productive Simpson clonality was calculated as the square root of Simpson's diversity index over productive rearrangements. Sourced from immuneACCESS, this table was stored by TCRdb with only in-frame sequences that have V and J called. A share of the clones is absent; for the studies checked, an unresolved V gene accounts for under half, and the remainder has no known explanation. That table furnishes V, J and clone size, whereas the DNA furnished D and trimming. The sample table holds some 700,000 clones, of which around 89% were seen once. Under 0.3% of the sample is taken by the ten largest.

CDR3 length: 13 amino acids, cysteine to phenylalanine. Only the CDR3 DNA is retained, 39 bases long and in frame from the first base. After removal of 8 bases from V and 7 bases from J, the junction retains 9 bases not matched to a gene. As encoded in the germline V gene, CDR1 is ENHRY while CDR2 is SYGVKD. Source material: peripheral blood. This TCR was recovered from a woman between 18 and 29 years old with acute or convalescent COVID-19. The chain is encoded by TRBV10-3 joined to TRBJ1-2, and TRBD1 matches 8 of the central bases. The DNA sequence follows: TGTGCCATCCGGCCGACAGGGGATGGTGGCTACACCTTC. This encodes CAIRPTGDGGYTF.